Below, one T cell receptor beta chain is given with its context. Expressed TCRB transcripts were sequenced because the isolated RNA had all been reverse transcribed beforehand. Sequencing was performed with immunoSEQ multiplex PCR; in TCRdb, only in-frame clones are kept and a portion is missing. Among 400,000 to 550,000 clones listed, 9.5% to 12% were seen once. V dropped 0 bases and J dropped 6 bases, with 15 bases sitting between them. Per the germline V gene, CDR1 is MNHEY and CDR2 is SVGAGI. The length of the CDR3 is 15 residues. The sample belongs to a study of beta chain features in type 1 diabetes.

This clonotype was obtained from a woman under 30 in good health. Source material: naive CD4+ T cells from blood. The chain carries TRBV6-5 and TRBJ2-7; the D gene is possibly TRBD2 (5 bases). CDR3 nucleotide sequence: TGTGCCAGCAGTTACTCGAATACTAGGATCCTCGAGCAGTACTTC. Its translation is CASSYSNTRILEQYF.